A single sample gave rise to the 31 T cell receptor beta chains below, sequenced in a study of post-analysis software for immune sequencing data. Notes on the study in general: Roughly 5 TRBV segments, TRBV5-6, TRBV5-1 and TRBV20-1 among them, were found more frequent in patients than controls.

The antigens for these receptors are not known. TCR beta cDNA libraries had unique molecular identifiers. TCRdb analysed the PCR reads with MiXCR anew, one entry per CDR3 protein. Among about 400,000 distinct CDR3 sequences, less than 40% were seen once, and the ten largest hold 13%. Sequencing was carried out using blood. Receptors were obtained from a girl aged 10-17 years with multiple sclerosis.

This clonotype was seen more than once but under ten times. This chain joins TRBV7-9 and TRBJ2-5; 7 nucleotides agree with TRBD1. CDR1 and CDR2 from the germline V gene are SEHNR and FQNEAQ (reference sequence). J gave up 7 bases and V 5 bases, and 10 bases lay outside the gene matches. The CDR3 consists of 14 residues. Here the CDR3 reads CASSTGQPAGTQYF. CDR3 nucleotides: TGTGCCAGCAGCACGGGACAGCCCGCGGGGACCCAGTACTTC.

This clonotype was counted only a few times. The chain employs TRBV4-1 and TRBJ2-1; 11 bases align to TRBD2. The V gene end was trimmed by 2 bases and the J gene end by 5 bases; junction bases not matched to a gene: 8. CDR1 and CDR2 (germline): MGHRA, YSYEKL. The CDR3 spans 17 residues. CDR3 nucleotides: TGCGCCAGCAGCCAACGGGGAGGGACTAGCGGTCACAATGAGCAGTTCTTC. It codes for CASSQRGGTSGHNEQFF.

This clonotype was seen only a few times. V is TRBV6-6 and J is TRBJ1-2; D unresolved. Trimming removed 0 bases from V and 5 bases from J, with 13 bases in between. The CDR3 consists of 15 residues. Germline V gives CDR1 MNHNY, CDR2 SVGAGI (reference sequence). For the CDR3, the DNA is TGTGCCAGCAGTTACTCAGGGCAGGCCTCGTATGGCTACACCTTC. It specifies CASSYSGQASYGYTF.

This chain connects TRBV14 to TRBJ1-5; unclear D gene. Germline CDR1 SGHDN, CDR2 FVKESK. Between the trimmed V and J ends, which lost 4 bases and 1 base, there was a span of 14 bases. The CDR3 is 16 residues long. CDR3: CASSPSRARSNQPQHF. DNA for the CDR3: TGTGCCAGCAGCCCCAGCCGGGCTAGGAGCAATCAGCCCCAGCATTTT. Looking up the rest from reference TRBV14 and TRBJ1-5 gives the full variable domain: EAGVTQFPSHSVIEKGQTVTLRCDPISGHDNLYWYRRVMGKEIKFLLHFVKESKQDESGMPNNRFLAERTGGTYSTLKVQPAELEDSGVYFCASSPSRARSNQPQHFGDGTRLSIL.

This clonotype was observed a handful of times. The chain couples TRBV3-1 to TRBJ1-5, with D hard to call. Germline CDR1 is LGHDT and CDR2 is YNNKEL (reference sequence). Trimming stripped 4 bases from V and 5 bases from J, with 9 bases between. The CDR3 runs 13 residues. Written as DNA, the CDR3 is TGTGCCAGCAGCCTCGACGAGGATCAGCCCCAGCATTTT. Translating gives CASSLDEDQPQHF.

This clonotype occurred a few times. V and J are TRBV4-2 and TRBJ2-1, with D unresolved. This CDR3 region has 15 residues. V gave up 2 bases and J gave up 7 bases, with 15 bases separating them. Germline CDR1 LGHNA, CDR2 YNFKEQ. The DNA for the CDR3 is TGTGCCAGCAGCCAATCTACGAGTAGCCAGAATGAGCAGTTCTTC. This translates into CASSQSTSSQNEQFF.

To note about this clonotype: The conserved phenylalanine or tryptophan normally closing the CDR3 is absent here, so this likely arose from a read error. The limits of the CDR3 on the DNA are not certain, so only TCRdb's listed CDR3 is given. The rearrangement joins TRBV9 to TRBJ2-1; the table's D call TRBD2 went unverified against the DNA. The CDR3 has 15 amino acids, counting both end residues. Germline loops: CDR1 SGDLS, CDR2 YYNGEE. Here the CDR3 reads CASRSNGRYGYTFGS.

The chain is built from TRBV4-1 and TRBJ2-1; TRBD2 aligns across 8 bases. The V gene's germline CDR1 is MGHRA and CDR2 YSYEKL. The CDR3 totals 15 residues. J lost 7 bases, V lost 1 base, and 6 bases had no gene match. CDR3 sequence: CASSQGWGTRNEQFF. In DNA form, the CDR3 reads TGCGCCAGCAGCCAAGGTTGGGGGACTAGGAATGAGCAGTTCTTC.

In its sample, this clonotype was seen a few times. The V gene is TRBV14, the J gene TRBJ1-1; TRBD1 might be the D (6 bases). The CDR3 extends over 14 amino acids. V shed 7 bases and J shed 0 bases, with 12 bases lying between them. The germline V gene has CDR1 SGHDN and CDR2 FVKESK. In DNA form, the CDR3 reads TGTGCCAGCACCCTGGGACATTTGAACACTGAAGCTTTCTTT. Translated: CASTLGHLNTEAFF. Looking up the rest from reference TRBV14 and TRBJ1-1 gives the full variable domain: EAGVTQFPSHSVIEKGQTVTLRCDPISGHDNLYWYRRVMGKEIKFLLHFVKESKQDESGMPNNRFLAERTGGTYSTLKVQPAELEDSGVYFCASTLGHLNTEAFFGQGTRLTVV.

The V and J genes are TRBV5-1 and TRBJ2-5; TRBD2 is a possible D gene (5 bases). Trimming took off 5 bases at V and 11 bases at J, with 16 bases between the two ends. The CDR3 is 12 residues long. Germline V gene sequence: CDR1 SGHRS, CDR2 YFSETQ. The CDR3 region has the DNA TGCGCCAGCAGGGGGAGCGGCGAGGAGCAGTACTTC. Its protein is CASRGSGEEQYF. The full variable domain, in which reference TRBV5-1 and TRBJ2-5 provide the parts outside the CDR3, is KAGVTQTPRYLIKTRGQQVTLSCSPISGHRSVSWYQQTPGQGLQFLFEYFSETQRNKGNFPGRFSGRQFSNSRSEMNVSTLELGDSALYLCASRGSGEEQYFGPGTRLLVL.

The CDR3 sequence is CASSRSWAGASETQYF. The CDR3 DNA reads TGTGCCAGCAGCCGCTCTTGGGCGGGGGCCTCAGAGACCCAGTACTTC. This chain uses TRBV9 with TRBJ2-5; possible D gene TRBD2, 7 bases. The CDR3 has 16 amino acids. From germline, CDR1 is SGDLS and CDR2 YYNGEE. Trimming removed 4 bases from V and 4 bases from J, with 20 bases in between.

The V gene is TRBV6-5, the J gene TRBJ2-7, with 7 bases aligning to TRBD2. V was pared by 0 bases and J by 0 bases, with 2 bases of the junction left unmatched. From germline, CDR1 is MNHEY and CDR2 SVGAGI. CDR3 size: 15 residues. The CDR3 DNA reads TGTGCCAGCAGTTACTCGGGGGGGAGCTCCTACGAGCAGTACTTC. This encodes CASSYSGGSSYEQYF.

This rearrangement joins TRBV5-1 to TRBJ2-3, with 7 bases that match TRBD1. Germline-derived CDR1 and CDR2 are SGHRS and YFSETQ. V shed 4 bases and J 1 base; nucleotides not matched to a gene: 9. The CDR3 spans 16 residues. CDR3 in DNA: TGCGCCAGCAGCGGGGGACAGATGGTGGGCACAGATACGCAGTATTTT. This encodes CASSGGQMVGTDTQYF.

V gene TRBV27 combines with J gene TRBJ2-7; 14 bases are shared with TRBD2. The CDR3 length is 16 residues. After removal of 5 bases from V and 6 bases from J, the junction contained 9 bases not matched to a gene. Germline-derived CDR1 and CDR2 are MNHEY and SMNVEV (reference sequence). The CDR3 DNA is TGTGCCAGCAGTGGAGGACTAGCGGGGGGTCGGGGCGAGCAGTACTTC. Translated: CASSGGLAGGRGEQYF.

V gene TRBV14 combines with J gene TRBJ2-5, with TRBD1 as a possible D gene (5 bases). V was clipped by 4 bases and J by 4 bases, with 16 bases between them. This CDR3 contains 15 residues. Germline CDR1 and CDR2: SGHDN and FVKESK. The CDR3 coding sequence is TGTGCCAGCAGCCGAGAGCCGCAAAGGGGAGAGACCCAGTACTTC. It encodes CASSREPQRGETQYF.

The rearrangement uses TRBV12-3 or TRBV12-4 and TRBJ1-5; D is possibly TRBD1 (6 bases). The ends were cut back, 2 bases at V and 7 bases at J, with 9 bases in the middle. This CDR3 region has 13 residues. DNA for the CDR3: TGTGCCAGCAGTTTACAGGGGCGGCAGCCCCAGCATTTT. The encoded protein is CASSLQGRQPQHF.

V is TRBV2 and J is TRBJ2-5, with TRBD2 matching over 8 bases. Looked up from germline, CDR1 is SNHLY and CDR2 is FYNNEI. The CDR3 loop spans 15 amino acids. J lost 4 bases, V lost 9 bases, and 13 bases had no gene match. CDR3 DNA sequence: TGTGCCAGTGACGGGAGCGGGGGAAGGGGAGAGACCCAGTACTTC. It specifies CASDGSGGRGETQYF.

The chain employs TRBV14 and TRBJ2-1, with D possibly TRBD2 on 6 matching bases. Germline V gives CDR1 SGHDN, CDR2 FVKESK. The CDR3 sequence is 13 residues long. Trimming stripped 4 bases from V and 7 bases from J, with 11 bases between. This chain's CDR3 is CASSLGLPNEQFF. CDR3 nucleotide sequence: TGTGCCAGCAGCCTGGGACTTCCGAATGAGCAGTTCTTC. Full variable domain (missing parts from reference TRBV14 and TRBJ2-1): EAGVTQFPSHSVIEKGQTVTLRCDPISGHDNLYWYRRVMGKEIKFLLHFVKESKQDESGMPNNRFLAERTGGTYSTLKVQPAELEDSGVYFCASSLGLPNEQFFGPGTRLTVL.

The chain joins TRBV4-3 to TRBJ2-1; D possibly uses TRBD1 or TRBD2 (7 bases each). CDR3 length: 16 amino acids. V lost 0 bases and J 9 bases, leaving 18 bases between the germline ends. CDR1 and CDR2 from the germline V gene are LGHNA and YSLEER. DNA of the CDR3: TGCGCCAGCAGCCAAGATCAGGGGGGGGGCCCTGGTGAGCAGTTCTTC. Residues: CASSQDQGGGPGEQFF.

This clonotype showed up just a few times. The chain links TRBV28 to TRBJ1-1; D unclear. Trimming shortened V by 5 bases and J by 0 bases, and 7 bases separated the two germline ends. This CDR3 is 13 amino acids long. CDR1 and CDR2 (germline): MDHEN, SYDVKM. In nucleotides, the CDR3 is TGTGCCAGCAGTATCCAGGTGAACACTGAAGCTTTCTTT. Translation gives CASSIQVNTEAFF.

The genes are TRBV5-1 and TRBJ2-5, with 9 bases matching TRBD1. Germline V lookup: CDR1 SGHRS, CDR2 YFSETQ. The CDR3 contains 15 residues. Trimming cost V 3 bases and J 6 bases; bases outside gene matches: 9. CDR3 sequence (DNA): TGCGCCAGCAGCTGGTCCGGGACAGGGCCCCAGACCCAGTACTTC. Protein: CASSWSGTGPQTQYF.

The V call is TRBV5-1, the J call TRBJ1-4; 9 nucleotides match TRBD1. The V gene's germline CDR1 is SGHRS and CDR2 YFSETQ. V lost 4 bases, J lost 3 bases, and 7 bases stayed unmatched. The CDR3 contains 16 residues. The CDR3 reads CASSVGTGRANEKLFF. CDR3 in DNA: TGCGCCAGCAGCGTCGGGACAGGGAGAGCTAATGAAAAACTGTTTTTT. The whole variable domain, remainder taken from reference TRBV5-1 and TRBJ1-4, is KAGVTQTPRYLIKTRGQQVTLSCSPISGHRSVSWYQQTPGQGLQFLFEYFSETQRNKGNFPGRFSGRQFSNSRSEMNVSTLELGDSALYLCASSVGTGRANEKLFFGSGTQLSVL.

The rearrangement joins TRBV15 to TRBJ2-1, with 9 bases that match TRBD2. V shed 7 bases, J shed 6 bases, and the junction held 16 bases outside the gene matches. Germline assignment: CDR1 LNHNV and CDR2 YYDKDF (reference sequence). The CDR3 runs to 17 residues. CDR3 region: CATKTGIQAGGPNEQFF. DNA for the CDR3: TGTGCCACCAAAACGGGGATTCAAGCGGGGGGACCCAATGAGCAGTTCTTC.

The CDR3 DNA sequence: TGTGCCATCAGTGATGGGACAGGGTCAGATACGCAGTATTTT. Encoded protein: CAISDGTGSDTQYF. The chain carries TRBV10-3 and TRBJ2-3, with 9 nucleotides matching TRBD1. The CDR3 length is 14 residues. Germline CDR1 and CDR2: ENHRY and SYGVKD. With 3 bases clipped from V and 4 bases from J, the junction kept 2 bases outside the gene matches.

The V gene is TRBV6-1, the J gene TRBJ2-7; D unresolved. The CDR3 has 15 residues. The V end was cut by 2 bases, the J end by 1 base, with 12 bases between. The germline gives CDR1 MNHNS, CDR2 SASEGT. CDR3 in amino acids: CASSEWLVGSYEQYF. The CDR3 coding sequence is TGTGCCAGCAGTGAATGGCTAGTAGGTTCCTACGAGCAGTACTTC.

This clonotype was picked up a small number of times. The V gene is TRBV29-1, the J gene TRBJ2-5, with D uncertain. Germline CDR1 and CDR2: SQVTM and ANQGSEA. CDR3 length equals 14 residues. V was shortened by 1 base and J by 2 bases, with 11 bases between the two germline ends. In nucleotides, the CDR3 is TGCAGCGTTGAAGGGACCCGAGGACAAGAGACCCAGTACTTC. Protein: CSVEGTRGQETQYF.

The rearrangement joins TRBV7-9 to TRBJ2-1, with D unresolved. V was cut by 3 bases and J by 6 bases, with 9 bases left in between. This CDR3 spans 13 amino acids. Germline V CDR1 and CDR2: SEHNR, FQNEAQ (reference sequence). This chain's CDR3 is CASSFWGSNEQFF. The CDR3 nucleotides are TGTGCCAGCAGCTTCTGGGGAAGCAATGAGCAGTTCTTC.

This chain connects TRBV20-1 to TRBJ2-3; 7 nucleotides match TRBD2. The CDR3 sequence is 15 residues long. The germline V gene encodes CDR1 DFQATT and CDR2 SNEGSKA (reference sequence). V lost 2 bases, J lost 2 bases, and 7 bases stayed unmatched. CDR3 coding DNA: TGCAGTGCTAGATCGTCTAGCGGACACACAGATACGCAGTATTTT. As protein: CSARSSSGHTDTQYF.

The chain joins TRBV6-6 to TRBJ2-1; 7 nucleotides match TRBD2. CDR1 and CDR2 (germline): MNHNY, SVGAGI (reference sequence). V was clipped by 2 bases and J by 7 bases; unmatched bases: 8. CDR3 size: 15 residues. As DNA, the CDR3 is TGTGCCAGCAGTTACGTACGCGGGAGTGTAAATGAGCAGTTCTTC. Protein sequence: CASSYVRGSVNEQFF.

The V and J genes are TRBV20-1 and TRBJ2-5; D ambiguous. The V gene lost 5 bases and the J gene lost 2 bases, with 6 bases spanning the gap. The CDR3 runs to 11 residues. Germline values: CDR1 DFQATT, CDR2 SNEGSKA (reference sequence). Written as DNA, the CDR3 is TGCAGTGCTCCGCGACAAGAGACCCAGTACTTC. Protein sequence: CSAPRQETQYF.

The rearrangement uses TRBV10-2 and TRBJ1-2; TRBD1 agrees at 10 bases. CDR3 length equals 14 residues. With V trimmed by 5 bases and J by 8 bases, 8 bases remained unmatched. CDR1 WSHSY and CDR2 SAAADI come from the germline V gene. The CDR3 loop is CASSPGTGVGGYTF. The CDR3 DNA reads TGCGCCAGCAGTCCCGGGACAGGGGTAGGAGGCTACACCTTC.